The rows below give T cell receptor beta chains drawn from one sample of a study of T cell responses to AZD1222 COVID-19 vaccine. Generated by immunoSEQ multiplex PCR, the TCRdb table keeps only in-frame clones and is missing some. The table has approximately 94,000 clones, 87% seen once. The input for sequencing was peripheral blood, taken on day 0 of MenACWY control vaccination. The source of these receptors is an adult in good health. Both conserved end residues are part of each CDR3. Fields, in order: J gene, clone size, D gene, V gene, CDR3 DNA, CDR3 protein. D genes are given only for firm matches. The listing skips clone size in some rows; elsewhere it reads once, few, many or a size class.

TRBJ2-3 - TRBD2 TRBV5-1 TGCGCCAGCAGCTTGGTAGCGGGGAGCACAGATACGCAGTATTTT CASSLVAGSTDTQYF
TRBJ2-5 - TRBD2 TRBV7-7 TGTGCTAGCAGCTTAGGGGCTAGCGGGCAAGAGACCCAGTACTTC CASSLGASGQETQYF
TRBJ1-5 - - TRBV7-9 TGTGCCAGCAGCTTGGGGGGAGGGTTTCAGCCCCAGCATTTT CASSLGGGFQPQHF
TRBJ1-2 - - TRBV7-2 TGTGCCAGCAGCTTAGACAGGAGGGGGTTCTATGGCTACACCTTC CASSLDRRGFYGYTF
TRBJ2-7 - - TRBV6-5 TGTGCCAGCAGGGCCCGGACGGTAACCTACGAGCAGTACTTC CASRARTVTYEQYF
TRBJ2-3 few - TRBV4-2 TGTGCCAGCAGCCAAGGGCCAGGGGTAACGCGGAGCACAGATACGCAGTATTTT CASSQGPGVTRSTDTQYF
TRBJ1-5 few - TRBV9 TGTGCCAGCAGCGTAGACGGAGGGGCAAATCAGCCCCAGCATTTT CASSVDGGANQPQHF
TRBJ1-6 - TRBD1 TRBV5-1 TGCGCCAGCCGGACAGGGGATGTTTCACCCCTCCACTTT CASRTGDVSPLHF
TRBJ2-1 - TRBD2 TRBV2 TGTGCCAGCAGTGAGGGGACTAGCGGGGTAGGCGAGCAGTTCTTC CASSEGTSGVGEQFF
TRBJ1-4 - - TRBV4-1 TGCGCCAGCAGCCTAGTTGTGACAGGAGATAATGAAAAACTGTTTTTT CASSLVVTGDNEKLFF
TRBJ2-1 - TRBD2 TRBV10-3 TGTGCCATCAGTGACGCGCGGGGGGCTAACAATGAGCAGTTCTTC CAISDARGANNEQFF
TRBJ2-7 - - TRBV5-1 TGCGCCAGCAGCTTGGGGGTACACTACGAGCAGTACTTC CASSLGVHYEQYF
TRBJ1-1 - - TRBV24-1 TGTGCCACCAGCCTGGGGGGGGCGCGAATTTTGGCTCAAGCTTTCTTT CATSLGGARILAQAFF
TRBJ2-5 - - TRBV9 TGTGCCAGCAGCGTAGCGGGGCAAGAGACCCAGTACTTC CASSVAGQETQYF
TRBJ1-5 - - TRBV6-5 TGTGCCAGCAGCAGAGGGGGGGGCATTAATCAGCCCCAGCATTTT CASSRGGGINQPQHF
TRBJ2-3 - - TRBV20-1 TGCAGTGCTAGTAGGGCAGCACCACCAGATACGCAGTATTTT CSASRAAPPDTQYF